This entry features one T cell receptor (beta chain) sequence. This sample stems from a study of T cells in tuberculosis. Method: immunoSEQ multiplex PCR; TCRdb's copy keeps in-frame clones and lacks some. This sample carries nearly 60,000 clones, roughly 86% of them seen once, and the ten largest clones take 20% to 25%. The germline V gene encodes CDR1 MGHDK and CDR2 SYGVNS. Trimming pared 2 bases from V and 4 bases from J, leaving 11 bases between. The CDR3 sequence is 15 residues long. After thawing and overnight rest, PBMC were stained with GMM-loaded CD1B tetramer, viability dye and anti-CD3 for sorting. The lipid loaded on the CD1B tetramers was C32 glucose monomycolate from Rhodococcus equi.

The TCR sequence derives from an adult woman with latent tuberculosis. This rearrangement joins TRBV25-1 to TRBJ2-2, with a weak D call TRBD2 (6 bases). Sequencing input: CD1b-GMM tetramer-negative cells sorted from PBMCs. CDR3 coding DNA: TGTGCCAGCAGTGAAGAGACAGCGGGCACCGGGGAGCTGTTTTTT. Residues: CASSEETAGTGELFF.